The 17 T cell receptor beta chains listed next were all sequenced from one sample in a study of blood T cell repertoires in COVID-19. Here immunoSEQ multiplex PCR was the method, and the copy in TCRdb shows in-frame clones only, minus some. The sample consists of 130,000 to 150,000 clones, roughly 83% of them appearing once. The specimen sequenced was PBMCs or T cells enriched from blood (not recorded which). Receptors originate from a man aged 35-49 years with acute COVID-19.

The chain combines TRBV2 with TRBJ1-1; D might be TRBD1 (6 bases). In germline, CDR1 is SNHLY, CDR2 FYNNEI. The CDR3 runs 14 residues. Trimming took 5 bases from V and 3 from J, leaving 13 bases between them. The CDR3 here is CASSKGQLDTEAFF. Written as DNA, the CDR3 is TGTGCCAGCAGTAAGGGACAACTCGACACTGAAGCTTTCTTT. Full variable domain (rest looked up from reference TRBV2 and TRBJ1-1): EPEVTQTPSHQVTQMGQEVILRCVPISNHLYFYWYRQILGQKVEFLVSFYNNEISEKSEIFDDQFSVERPDGSNFTLKIRSTKLEDSAMYFCASSKGQLDTEAFFGQGTRLTVV.

The genes are TRBV10-2 and TRBJ2-6, with 7 bases aligning to TRBD2. This CDR3 has 16 residues. In germline, CDR1 is WSHSY, CDR2 SAAADI. V lost 0 bases to trimming and J lost 3 bases; unmatched junction nucleotides: 2. The CDR3 DNA is TGCGCCAGCAGTGAGTCACCGGGAGGTGGGGCCAACGTCCTGACTTTC. It encodes CASSESPGGGANVLTF.

V gene TRBV30 combines with J gene TRBJ2-7; a weak D match, TRBD1 (6 bases). The ends were cut back, 0 bases at V and 6 bases at J, with 18 bases in the middle. Germline V CDR1 and CDR2: GTSNPN, SVGIG (reference sequence). This CDR3 is 15 amino acids long. The CDR3 DNA sequence: TGTGCCTGGAGTGTTAGTACAGGGCTGTTTGGCGAGCAGTACTTC. Its translation: CAWSVSTGLFGEQYF.

V is TRBV19 and J is TRBJ2-3; 8 nucleotides agree with TRBD2. This CDR3 region has 14 residues. Unmatched junction bases numbered 3, after V lost 5 bases and J lost 2 bases. CDR1 LNHDA and CDR2 SQIVND come from the germline V gene (reference sequence). CDR3 bases: TGTGCCAGTAGTCCCGGACTAGCCACAGATACGCAGTATTTT. Translation gives CASSPGLATDTQYF. The variable domain in full, completed from reference TRBV19 and TRBJ2-3, reads DGGITQSPKYLFRKEGQNVTLSCEQNLNHDAMYWYRQDPGQGLRLIYYSQIVNDFQKGDIAEGYSVSREKKESFPLTVTSAQKNPTAFYLCASSPGLATDTQYFGPGTRLTVL.

This rearrangement joins TRBV16 to TRBJ1-1, with D possibly being TRBD1 (6 bases). Germline CDR1 reads KGHSY; CDR2 reads FQNENV. This CDR3 comprises 12 residues. V was pared by 7 bases and J by 5 bases, with 11 bases between. Written as DNA, the CDR3 is TGTGCCAGCAAGTTAGGGGGAACTGAAGCTTTCTTT. Protein sequence: CASKLGGTEAFF.

V is TRBV4-3 and J is TRBJ2-2; D is uncertain. Between the trimmed V and J ends, which lost 3 bases and 4 bases, there was a span of 6 bases. Germline assignment: CDR1 LGHNA and CDR2 YSLEER. The CDR3 has 13 amino acids. The CDR3 nucleotides read TGCGCCAGCAGCCATACGAGCACCGGGGAGCTGTTTTTT. Its translation is CASSHTSTGELFF.

This chain links TRBV10-3 with TRBJ2-7, with 8 bases that match TRBD1. The CDR3 extends over 14 amino acids. The J segment lost 0 bases and the V segment lost 6 bases, leaving 4 bases of the junction unmatched. Germline V gene data show CDR1 as ENHRY and CDR2 as SYGVKD. CDR3 sequence: CAISRDRSSYEQYF. The CDR3 coding sequence is TGTGCCATCAGCCGGGACAGGAGCTCCTACGAGCAGTACTTC.

This clone appeared a single time. The genes are TRBV6-5 and TRBJ2-2; TRBD1 agrees at 7 bases. The length of the CDR3 is 15 residues. V lost 6 bases and J lost 0; bases outside the gene matches: 4. Germline CDR1 is MNHEY and CDR2 is SVGAGI. CDR3 in amino acids: CASSSGTANTGELFF. CDR3 bases: TGTGCCAGCAGCTCCGGGACAGCGAACACCGGGGAGCTGTTTTTT.

This clone was detected only a few times. J is TRBJ1-5 and V is TRBV28, with 7 bases that match TRBD1. Per the germline V gene, CDR1 is MDHEN and CDR2 is SYDVKM. There are 12 residues in the CDR3. V gave up 8 bases and J gave up 11 bases; unmatched junction bases: 9. CDR3 region: CASGTVQSAQHF. CDR3 in DNA: TGTGCCAGCGGGACAGTTCAATCGGCCCAGCATTTT.

The genes are TRBV6-2 or TRBV6-3 and TRBJ1-5; 7 bases match TRBD1. V lost 1 base to trimming and J lost 3 bases; unmatched junction nucleotides: 3. This CDR3 spans 15 amino acids. Germline loops: CDR1 MNHEY, CDR2 SVGEGT. The CDR3 DNA reads as TGTGCCAGCAGTTACTGGGACAGATACAATCAGCCCCAGCATTTT. The encoded protein is CASSYWDRYNQPQHF.

The chain joins TRBV27 to TRBJ2-7; 10 bases line up with TRBD1. J gave up 6 bases and V 5 bases, and 4 bases lay outside the gene matches. The germline V gene encodes CDR1 MNHEY and CDR2 SMNVEV (reference sequence). The CDR3 loop spans 13 amino acids. The CDR3 DNA follows: TGTGCCAGCAGTCCGGGACAGGGGCCCGAGCAGTACTTC. Translating it yields CASSPGQGPEQYF.

The chain uses TRBV30 and TRBJ1-2; TRBD1 is a possible D gene (5 bases). There are 14 residues in the CDR3. CDR1 is GTSNPN, CDR2 SVGIG, per germline (reference sequence). The V and J ends lost 0 bases and 8 bases respectively, with 16 bases between them. As DNA, the CDR3 is TGTGCCTGGAGTGTACAATCCCAGGGAGGAGGCTACACCTTC. Its translation is CAWSVQSQGGGYTF.

J is TRBJ2-7 and V is TRBV6-5, with 7 bases fitting TRBD1. The CDR3 extends over 13 amino acids. J lost 3 bases, V lost 5 bases, and 4 bases had no gene match. From germline, CDR1 is MNHEY and CDR2 SVGAGI. The CDR3: CASSQTGRYEQYF. The CDR3 DNA reads as TGTGCCAGCAGTCAGACAGGGCGCTACGAGCAGTACTTC.

The V gene is TRBV6-5, the J gene TRBJ2-7; 10 bases are shared with TRBD1. Germline CDR1 is MNHEY and CDR2 is SVGAGI. Unmatched junction bases numbered 2, after V lost 6 bases and J lost 0 bases. The CDR3 loop spans 14 amino acids. This CDR3 reads CASRGTGDSYEQYF. Written as DNA, the CDR3 is TGTGCCAGCAGGGGGACAGGGGACTCCTACGAGCAGTACTTC.

The gene calls are TRBV18 and TRBJ2-5; D unresolved. The V gene lost 1 base and the J gene lost 4 bases, with 7 bases spanning the gap. The CDR3 has 13 residues. Germline loops: CDR1 KGHSH, CDR2 LQKENI. CDR3: CASSPRQSETQYF. The CDR3, as DNA: TGTGCCAGCTCACCACGTCAGTCAGAGACCCAGTACTTC.

The CDR3 nucleotides are TGTGCCAGCAGCCAAGGTCAGGGTACCCAGCCCCAGCATTTT. Protein product: CASSQGQGTQPQHF. The J gene is TRBJ1-5, the V gene TRBV3-1 (or the pseudogene TRBV3-2); tentatively, D is TRBD1 (5 bases). The V gene lost 1 base and the J gene lost 7 bases, with 11 bases spanning the gap. The length of the CDR3 is 14 residues. CDR1 is LGHDT, CDR2 YNNKEL, per germline (reference sequence).

The chain carries TRBV20-1 and TRBJ1-2; weak D call: TRBD1 (5 bases). The V end lost 3 bases, the J end lost 3 bases, and 14 bases lay between the germline ends. Germline assignment: CDR1 DFQATT and CDR2 SNEGSKA (reference sequence). This CDR3 has 14 residues. Written as DNA, the CDR3 is TGCAGTGCTAGTTTAGGGGCGGGGGACTATGGCTACACCTTC. It yields the protein CSASLGAGDYGYTF.